The present entry profiles one T cell receptor (beta chain) with its context. Its antigen is undetermined. This sample is drawn from a study of T-cell reconstitution after alpha-beta-depleted transplantation in children. The TCRbeta library incorporated unique molecular identifiers. TCRdb fed the PCR reads into MiXCR, producing one record per CDR3 protein. The data show 700,000 to 850,000 distinct CDR3 sequences, with roughly 16% seen just once and under 6% held by the top ten. Study-wide results and caveats: From surviving recipient T cells and thymic progenitors came the high day-60 TCRbeta diversity observed in some patients. At one year after transplant, newly produced T cells mostly accounted for T-cell counts and diversity. Several hundred expanded graft clones reportedly were the source of alpha-beta T cells about two months after transplant.

Sequenced here: PBMCs, mostly from graft donor cells, sampled 360 days after TCRalphabeta/CD19-depleted stem cell transplant. The sequence came from a male patient under 18 who had a stem cell transplant for acute lymphoblastic leukemia, so the T cells may come from the graft donor.

In DNA form, the CDR3 reads TGCGCCAGCCTAAACGGAGGGCCCCCCTACGAGCAGTACTTC. This sequence encodes CASLNGGPPYEQYF. This chain links TRBV5-1 with TRBJ2-7; TRBD2 might be the D (6 bases). Germline CDR1 and CDR2: SGHRS and YFSETQ. V was shortened by 7 bases and J by 2 bases, with 16 bases between the two germline ends. CDR3 size: 14 residues.